A single sample is the source of the 14 T cell receptor beta chains below, sequenced in a study of radiation and T cells in renal cell carcinoma. Method: immunoSEQ multiplex PCR; TCRdb's copy keeps in-frame clones and lacks some. The sample includes fewer than 200,000 clones, less than 90% of them seen just once. This sample's time point: blood 4 weeks post-SBRT, at nephrectomy. Treatment in this sample: 15 Gy SBRT to primary tumor, nephrectomy 4 weeks later. The sample was blood, taken from a patient whose treatment included radiotherapy and nephrectomy. These TCRs come from a woman in her fifties or sixties with renal cell carcinoma.

The rearrangement uses TRBV19 and TRBJ2-1, with TRBD2 matching 7 bases. CDR1 is LNHDA and CDR2 is SQIVND in the germline V gene (reference sequence). V was pared by 5 bases and J by 6 bases, with 10 bases of the junction left unmatched. The CDR3 runs to 15 residues. Here the CDR3 DNA reads TGTGCCAGTAGTCCTCAAGCGGGGACGCGCAATGAGCAGTTCTTC. It is translated as CASSPQAGTRNEQFF.

The rearrangement joins TRBV7-9 to TRBJ1-4, with TRBD1 as a possible D gene (5 bases). The CDR3 length is 15 residues. Trimming cost V 1 base and J 8 bases, with 14 bases left between them. Germline-derived CDR1 and CDR2 are SEHNR and FQNEAQ (reference sequence). CDR3 DNA sequence: TGTGCCAGCAGCTTAGAGGTTCTCGGGACGGAAAAACTGTTTTTT. This codes for CASSLEVLGTEKLFF.

The chain recombines TRBV19 with TRBJ2-3, with TRBD1 matching over 9 bases. Germline-derived CDR1 and CDR2 are LNHDA and SQIVND (reference sequence). V shed 2 bases, J shed 5 bases, and the junction held 11 bases outside the gene matches. This CDR3 comprises 17 residues. The CDR3 spells CASSISSGTGMRDTQYF. The CDR3 nucleotides read TGTGCCAGTAGTATAAGTTCCGGGACAGGGATGCGAGATACGCAGTATTTT.

V usage is TRBV6-1 and J usage is TRBJ2-7, with D perhaps TRBD1 or TRBD2 (5 bases each). Germline CDR1 is MNHNS and CDR2 is SASEGT. V lost 3 bases, J lost 0 bases, and 12 bases lay in between. The CDR3 spans 15 residues. The CDR3 sequence is CASSDAGTGSYEQYF. The CDR3, as DNA: TGTGCCAGCAGTGATGCAGGGACGGGCTCCTACGAGCAGTACTTC.

Comments on this clone: Other DNA variants within this sample encode the same CDR3. V usage is TRBV4-1 and J usage is TRBJ1-5; D possibly corresponds to TRBD1 (5 bases). In germline, CDR1 is MGHRA, CDR2 YSYEKL. The CDR3 contains 15 residues. The V and J ends lost 1 base and 1 base respectively, with 8 bases between them. DNA of the CDR3: TGCGCCAGCAGCCAAGTCAGGGACAGCAATCAGCCCCAGCATTTT. It is translated as CASSQVRDSNQPQHF.

The chain joins TRBV2 to TRBJ2-6; 7 bases are shared with TRBD1. The J segment lost 4 bases and the V segment lost 6 bases, leaving 6 bases of the junction unmatched. This CDR3 is 15 amino acids long. CDR1 is SNHLY, CDR2 FYNNEI, per germline. The CDR3 sequence: CASRRQGSGANVLTF. The DNA for the CDR3 is TGTGCCAGCAGGAGACAGGGATCCGGGGCCAACGTCCTGACTTTC.

This chain joins TRBV18 and TRBJ1-5; TRBD1 agrees at 8 bases. Germline CDR1 is KGHSH and CDR2 is LQKENI. V gave up 10 bases and J gave up 3 bases; unmatched junction bases: 8. This CDR3 comprises 14 residues. CDR3 loop: CATTPGQDNQPQHF. CDR3 sequence (DNA): TGTGCCACCACTCCGGGACAGGACAATCAGCCCCAGCATTTT.

A word on this clone: The junction departs from the called germline gene at one end, perhaps through a read error. This sequence joins TRBV6-1 and TRBJ2-7; 7 nucleotides line up with TRBD2. Germline V gene data show CDR1 as MNHNS and CDR2 as SASEGT. There are 9 residues in the CDR3. This CDR3 is CASSEKREF. The CDR3 DNA is TGTGCCAGCAGTGAAAAGCGGGAATTC.

The genes are TRBV14 and TRBJ2-3, with D tentatively TRBD1 or TRBD2 (5 bases each). CDR1 and CDR2 from the germline V gene are SGHDN and FVKESK. The CDR3 has 16 residues. Trimming cost V 2 bases and J 4 bases, with 16 bases left between them. The CDR3 is CASSQQRGAVADTQYF. CDR3 sequence (DNA): TGTGCCAGCAGCCAACAGAGAGGGGCGGTGGCAGATACGCAGTATTTT.

DNA for the CDR3: TGCGCCAGCAGCCAAGTCGGGGACACCGAGGACAATGAGCAGTTCTTC. Protein: CASSQVGDTEDNEQFF. The V call is TRBV4-1, the J call TRBJ2-1, with D perhaps matching TRBD1 (6 bases). Trimming removed 1 base from V and 5 bases from J, with 15 bases in between. The CDR3 runs 16 residues. Germline values: CDR1 MGHRA, CDR2 YSYEKL.

The V and J genes are TRBV2 and TRBJ1-2, with 7 positions matching TRBD1. The CDR3 is 16 amino acids. Trimming at V came to 2 bases and at J to 4 bases, leaving 10 bases not matched to a gene. From germline, CDR1 is SNHLY and CDR2 FYNNEI. This CDR3 reads CASSETLGDRSYGYTF. The DNA of the CDR3 is TGTGCCAGCAGTGAAACCCTCGGGGACAGATCCTATGGCTACACCTTC.

The chain combines TRBV30 with TRBJ2-4, with D possibly being TRBD1 (5 bases). From germline, CDR1 is GTSNPN and CDR2 SVGIG (reference sequence). The CDR3 is made up of 11 amino acids. The V end was cut by 2 bases, the J end by 6 bases, with 5 bases between. Here the CDR3 reads CAWSTGNIQYF. Here the CDR3 DNA reads TGTGCCTGGAGTACAGGAAACATTCAGTACTTC.

A single count supports this clone. This chain connects TRBV30 to TRBJ1-2; 8 positions agree with TRBD1. The CDR3 contains 14 residues. Germline V CDR1 and CDR2: GTSNPN, SVGIG (reference sequence). With V trimmed by 0 bases and J by 7 bases, 7 bases remained unmatched. CDR3 DNA: TGTGCCTGGAGTGTTGCCAGGGGGCTAAGTGGCTACACCTTC. Protein: CAWSVARGLSGYTF.

This clone was seen once. This chain joins TRBV6-5 and TRBJ2-6; D uncertain. In germline, CDR1 is MNHEY, CDR2 SVGAGI. This CDR3 comprises 15 residues. Trimming took off 6 bases at V and 5 bases at J, with 14 bases between the two ends. CDR3 in amino acids: CASSGRPSRANVLTF. CDR3 DNA: TGTGCCAGCAGCGGACGGCCCTCGAGGGCCAACGTCCTGACTTTC.